This T cell receptor beta chain was obtained from a study of T cells in localized non-small cell lung cancer (dated by TCRdb to between 2020 and 2021). Some background on the complete study: The study analyzed T cell repertoires of under 250 early-stage NSCLC patients, comparing tumors and uninvolved tumor-adjacent lungs. The mean age of the NSCLC patients was about 62 years, with 130 or so men and around 99 women. All 236 NSCLC patients in the cohort were treatment-naive and had localized lung tumors that were resected. Paper-wide results and their limitations: Because the study design was exploratory, TCR variables were selected using unadjusted p-values without false-discovery rate correction. Longer overall survival was associated with higher blood T cell density, whereas shorter survival was associated with higher adjacent-lung clonality. A median of about 50 of the top 100 tumor clones turned up in the paired uninvolved adjacent lung, and some 27 of those clones also ranked among the top 100 of that same adjacent lung. The highest T cell clonality was observed in uninvolved tumor-adjacent lung, where clonality exceeded that of tumor, suggesting that antigenic responses were more focused in uninvolved tumor-adjacent lung. Because multi-region tumor sequencing was not performed, intratumor heterogeneity could not be ruled out.

From V the trimming removes 4 bases and from J it removes 5 bases, while the gene matches leave 8 bases of the junction unaccounted for. The CDR3 contains 15 residues, cysteine and phenylalanine counted. CDR3 DNA only is kept here, 45 bases in frame from base 1. The germline V gene sets CDR1 to SGDLS and CDR2 to YYNGEE. At diagnosis, peripheral blood, uninvolved tumor-adjacent lung and tumor were collected and stored as a combination of fresh-frozen and FFPE material. For TCR repertoire profiling, the blood samples were analyzed as peripheral blood mononuclear cells. Details on this clone: The specificity of this receptor is unknown. The input lacks base qualities; no much larger clone sits a single base away.

TCR beta CDR3 regions were sequenced from DNA using the immunoSEQ Assay. In the original analysis: To compute T cell density, TCR beta template counts were normalized to usable DNA, which was estimated by amplifying housekeeping genes. Richness was estimated with the preseqR package, extrapolating to 400,000 templates for PBMC samples and 120,000 templates for tissue samples. Clonality was calculated as one minus Pielou's evenness. Differential abundance testing on productive amino-acid clonotypes, with a minimum total count of 5 and an alpha of 0.1, was used to identify tissue-enriched TCRs. The Jaccard Index and the Morisita Overlap Index were used to measure repertoire overlap between compartments. TCR beta CDR3s were clustered by GLIPH together with public tetramer-defined viral CDR3s, and at least three viral sequences plus V-gene enrichment were required for viral motifs. Sourced from immuneACCESS, this table was stored by TCRdb with only in-frame sequences that have V and J called. A share of the clones is absent; for the studies checked, an unresolved V gene accounts for under half, and the remainder has no known explanation. That table supplies the V and J calls and clone size; D and trimming were determined from the DNA. This sample gives roughly 14,000 clones in total; 80% to 85% of them show up just once. 3.5% to 5% of the sample is taken by the ten largest.

The source of this sequence is a female donor older than 55 with stage I squamous cell lung carcinoma. The receptor chain draws on TRBV9 and TRBJ1-1, with 10 middle bases fitting TRBD1. The sequences come from peripheral blood, collected before any cancer treatment. CDR3 reads: CASSLMTGGFTEAFF. The DNA reads as follows: TGTGCCAGCAGCCTAATGACAGGGGGCTTTACTGAAGCTTTCTTT.